What follows is one TCR beta chain and its context. Its antigen is currently unknown. For the second PCR, which ran for roughly 6 to 11 cycles, a sample-barcoded 5' primer and a J-beta primer mix were used. TCRdb re-derived calls from the 5' RACE reads in MiXCR, one entry per CDR3 protein. The sample has around 990,000 distinct CDR3 sequences, about two fifths seen once. This specimen comes from a study of blood T cells in healthy people across ages. Study findings and constraints: Both higher diversity and more naive CD4+ cells marked long-lived donors when set against aged donors.

This CDR3 has 11 amino acids. Trimming cost V 4 bases and J 9 bases, with 9 bases left between them. Material: blood. J is TRBJ2-5 and V is TRBV12-3 or TRBV12-4; weak D call: TRBD1 (6 bases). This TCR derives from a man between 18 and 29 years old in good health. The CDR3 spells CASSSTGAQYF. The DNA for the CDR3 is TGTGCCAGCAGTTCGACAGGTGCCCAGTACTTC.